Here is one T cell receptor (beta chain) with its context. What it binds is unknown. The CDR3 spans 15 residues. The V gene end was trimmed by 4 bases and the J gene end by 5 bases; junction bases not matched to a gene: 11. Per germline, CDR1 SGHNT and CDR2 YYREEE (reference sequence). TCRdb fed the reads into MiXCR, producing one record per CDR3 protein. The sample includes 300,000 to 400,000 distinct CDR3 sequences, roughly 29% of them seen just once. The data stem from a study of T cell repertoires in cytomegalovirus infection. Study in general: Selection of CMV epitopes for the study included recently identified HLA-C-restricted and well-studied HLA-B-restricted ones. In public TCR beta signatures, there were indications of both CMV infection and matching HLA type. The study's findings and limits: HLA-C-restricted CMV-specific TCR beta clonotypes were dominant in the ex vivo response.

The V and J genes are TRBV5-4 and TRBJ2-7; 8 nucleotides align to TRBD1. The origin of this receptor is a human donor in good health (CMV status not recorded). Some clones in this sample may be carry-over from other donors' samples. This material consisted of cultured PBMCs, taken from culture after CMV antigen stimulation. The CDR3 sequence is CASSQTGVAMDEQYF. CDR3 in DNA: TGTGCCAGCAGCCAGACAGGGGTCGCAATGGACGAGCAGTACTTC.